What follows are 22 T cell receptor beta chains derived from one specimen sequenced in a study of cytomegalovirus exposure and HLA in healthy donors. A multiplex PCR was run with 60 Vbeta primers and 13 Jbeta primers. The protocol was immunoSEQ multiplex PCR, while the TCRdb copy is restricted to in-frame clones and leaves out a portion. The table for this sample gives some 140,000 clones. Sequences were obtained from PBMCs. The receptors here all came from a woman between 35 and 50 years old in good health and CMV-seronegative.

The rearrangement joins TRBV5-5 to TRBJ2-7; 9 nucleotides match TRBD1. The length of the CDR3 is 16 residues. The V gene's germline CDR1 is SGHKS and CDR2 YYEKEE (reference sequence). Losses at the gene ends were 2 bases for V and 0 bases for J; bases not matched to a gene: 6. CDR3 sequence (DNA): TGTGCCAGCAGCTTTCCGACAGGGGGGATCTCCTACGAGCAGTACTTC. Residues: CASSFPTGGISYEQYF.

This chain connects TRBV7-9 to TRBJ1-2; 9 bases line up with TRBD1. Per the germline V gene, CDR1 is SEHNR and CDR2 is FQNEAQ (reference sequence). The ends lost 5 bases at V and 7 bases at J; junction bases unmatched: 8. There are 14 residues in the CDR3. CDR3 DNA: TGTGCCAGCAGCCCCGGACAGGGGAGGTCTGGCTACACCTTC. Translated: CASSPGQGRSGYTF.

The CDR3 region is CASSSAGGVYEQYF. The DNA of the CDR3 is TGTGCCAGCAGCTCGGCGGGGGGCGTCTACGAGCAGTACTTC. J is TRBJ2-7 and V is TRBV7-2; 8 bases agree with TRBD2. V was pared by 4 bases and J by 3 bases, with 5 bases of the junction left unmatched. The germline CDR1 and CDR2 sequences are SGHTA and FQGNSA. This CDR3 has 14 residues.

The chain combines TRBV9 with TRBJ1-2; 7 bases map to TRBD1. The CDR3 spans 15 residues. Per germline, CDR1 SGDLS and CDR2 YYNGEE. V was clipped by 3 bases and J by 4 bases; unmatched bases: 9. The CDR3 nucleotides read TGTGCCAGCAGCGGCCAGACAGGGTTCGGCTATGGCTACACCTTC. Its protein product is CASSGQTGFGYGYTF.

CDR3 coding DNA: TGTGCCAGCACATTTAGGGGGACAGGGGGCGCTTGGACACCCCTCCACTTT. Residues: CASTFRGTGGAWTPLHF. The genes are TRBV27 and TRBJ1-6; the match to TRBD1 covers 12 bases. With V trimmed by 7 bases and J by 11 bases, 15 bases remained unmatched. The CDR3 has 17 residues. The germline V gene has CDR1 MNHEY and CDR2 SMNVEV (reference sequence).

The V and J genes are TRBV11-3 and TRBJ1-5; 7 positions match TRBD1. Germline CDR1 SGHNT, CDR2 YENEEA. The CDR3 spans 18 residues. Trimming took 5 bases from V and 1 from J; bases not matched to a gene: 14. The CDR3 sequence is CASSPKGGSVRSNQPQHF. The CDR3 DNA sequence: TGTGCCAGCAGCCCAAAAGGGGGCTCGGTACGGAGCAATCAGCCCCAGCATTTT.

V is TRBV9 and J is TRBJ1-3; 7 positions agree with TRBD1. V trimming: 0 bases; J trimming: 4 bases; junction bases outside the gene matches: 7. The CDR3 runs 16 residues. Germline V lookup: CDR1 SGDLS, CDR2 YYNGEE. The CDR3 sequence: CASSVGNSGGGNTIYF. The CDR3 bases are TGTGCCAGCAGCGTAGGGAACTCAGGGGGAGGAAACACCATATATTTT.

The CDR3 region is CASSQEKFTRAKGETQYF. The CDR3, as DNA: TGTGCCAGCAGCCAAGAGAAGTTCACCAGGGCCAAGGGAGAGACCCAGTACTTC. V usage is TRBV14 and J usage is TRBJ2-5, with D maybe TRBD1 (5 bases). Germline lookup yields CDR1 SGHDN and CDR2 FVKESK. V was cut by 0 bases and J by 4 bases, with 21 bases left in between. The CDR3 has 18 residues.

The chain uses TRBV13 and TRBJ2-6; 11 bases fit TRBD2. The CDR3 totals 19 residues. The germline CDR1 and CDR2 sequences are PRHDT and FYEKMQ (reference sequence). The V gene end was trimmed by 3 bases and the J gene end by 0 bases; junction bases not matched to a gene: 7. The CDR3 spells CASSLRRLAGPSGANVLTF. In nucleotides, the CDR3 is TGTGCCAGCAGCTTGAGACGACTAGCGGGACCCTCTGGGGCCAACGTCCTGACTTTC.

This chain uses TRBV14 with TRBJ1-1; no firm D call. In germline, CDR1 is SGHDN, CDR2 FVKESK. Trimming left V 0 bases short and J 11 bases short, with 7 bases between. This CDR3 has 11 residues. In DNA form, the CDR3 reads TGTGCCAGCAGCCAAGAGGTGGAGGCTTTCTTT. Translated: CASSQEVEAFF.

The chain joins TRBV15 to TRBJ1-3; the match to TRBD1 covers 7 bases. Germline V gives CDR1 LNHNV, CDR2 YYDKDF (reference sequence). The CDR3 has 16 amino acids. Unmatched junction bases numbered 6, after V lost 0 bases and J lost 4 bases. The CDR3 is CATSRDLQGRGNTIYF. In DNA form, the CDR3 reads TGTGCCACCAGCAGAGACCTACAGGGGAGAGGAAACACCATATATTTT.

This rearrangement joins TRBV29-1 to TRBJ1-1; TRBD1 agrees at 8 bases. The CDR3 runs 13 residues. J was trimmed by 5 bases and V by 4 bases; bases with no gene match: 6. Germline V gives CDR1 SQVTM, CDR2 ANQGSEA. The CDR3 protein is CSVGLQGGTEAFF. CDR3 coding DNA: TGCAGCGTTGGGCTACAGGGGGGGACTGAAGCTTTCTTT.

The chain employs TRBV7-2 and TRBJ2-7, with 10 bases identical to TRBD1. From germline, CDR1 is SGHTA and CDR2 FQGNSA. The CDR3 runs 14 residues. Trimming at V came to 4 bases and at J to 4 bases, leaving 4 bases not matched to a gene. CDR3: CASSSRTGGYEQYF. Written as DNA, the CDR3 is TGTGCCAGCAGCTCGCGGACAGGGGGGTACGAGCAGTACTTC.

The chain is built from TRBV5-4 and TRBJ2-3; maybe TRBD1 (5 bases). V was clipped by 2 bases and J by 2 bases, with 9 bases between them. Germline V CDR1 and CDR2: SGHNT, YYREEE (reference sequence). The length of the CDR3 is 14 residues. CDR3 protein: CASSLRGNTDTQYF. The CDR3 nucleotides read TGTGCCAGCAGCTTAAGGGGAAACACAGATACGCAGTATTTT.

The chain combines TRBV29-1 with TRBJ2-2; D is perhaps TRBD2 (5 bases). This CDR3 is built from 12 residues. Trimming removed 7 bases from V and 4 bases from J, with 10 bases in between. The germline CDR1 and CDR2 sequences are SQVTM and ANQGSEA. The CDR3 here is CSAVGVTGELFF. Here the CDR3 DNA reads TGCAGCGCGGTCGGGGTCACCGGGGAGCTGTTTTTT.

The genes are TRBV28 and TRBJ1-6, with D possibly matching TRBD1 (6 bases). Trimming removed 6 bases from V and 6 bases from J, with 18 bases in between. Germline V gene data show CDR1 as MDHEN and CDR2 as SYDVKM. This CDR3 is built from 16 residues. The chain's CDR3 is CASSNPRGGRNSPLHF. CDR3 nucleotides: TGTGCCAGCAGCAACCCTAGAGGGGGTCGTAATTCACCCCTCCACTTT.

The chain recombines TRBV18 with TRBJ2-7; TRBD1 matches 8 bases. This CDR3 contains 13 residues. V dropped 6 bases and J dropped 7; count of bases not matched to a gene: 8. Germline CDR1 and CDR2: KGHSH and LQKENI. This CDR3 is CASSLDRVREQYF. The CDR3 DNA sequence: TGTGCCAGCTCTCTGGACAGGGTGAGGGAGCAGTACTTC.

CDR3 sequence reads: CASSTTGGYGYTF. The CDR3 DNA follows: TGTGCCAGCAGCACGACAGGTGGTTATGGCTACACCTTC. V gene TRBV9 combines with J gene TRBJ1-2; a possible D gene is TRBD1 (6 bases). CDR3 size: 13 residues. Germline V gives CDR1 SGDLS, CDR2 YYNGEE. Trimming stripped 4 bases from V and 5 bases from J, with 12 bases between.

The V gene is TRBV5-1, the J gene TRBJ2-7; 10 nucleotides agree with TRBD2. CDR1 and CDR2 (germline): SGHRS, YFSETQ. This CDR3 spans 15 amino acids. V was clipped by 4 bases and J by 0 bases; unmatched bases: 4. The CDR3 loop is CASSALAGDSYEQYF. The CDR3 region has the DNA TGCGCCAGCAGCGCGCTAGCGGGGGACTCCTACGAGCAGTACTTC.

The rearrangement links TRBV5-6 to TRBJ1-5, with 7 bases aligning to TRBD1. V shed 3 bases and J 2 bases; nucleotides not matched to a gene: 5. Germline assignment: CDR1 SGHDT and CDR2 YYEEEE. The CDR3 is 15 amino acids. Here the CDR3 reads CASSSTGIGNQPQHF. The DNA of the CDR3 is TGTGCCAGCAGCTCGACAGGGATAGGCAATCAGCCCCAGCATTTT.

V is TRBV5-1 and J is TRBJ2-5, with 14 positions matching TRBD2. The CDR3 is 18 residues long. Losses at the gene ends were 0 bases for V and 1 base for J; bases not matched to a gene: 5. The V gene's germline CDR1 is SGHRS and CDR2 YFSETQ. The CDR3 spells CASSLGLAGGALQETQYF. The CDR3 DNA sequence: TGCGCCAGCAGCTTGGGACTAGCGGGGGGGGCCCTCCAAGAGACCCAGTACTTC.

The chain uses TRBV5-4 and TRBJ2-1, with D possibly matching TRBD2 (6 bases). The germline V and J ends were trimmed by 2 bases and 0 bases, with 9 bases remaining between them. Germline CDR1 and CDR2: SGHNT and YYREEE (reference sequence). The length of the CDR3 is 15 residues. CDR3 DNA sequence: TGTGCCAGCAGCTTACGGGGGTACTCCTACAATGAGCAGTTCTTC. It codes for CASSLRGYSYNEQFF.